This TCR beta chain was identified in a study of T cell responses to AZD1222 COVID-19 vaccine. The germline V gene has CDR1 MDHEN and CDR2 SYDVKM. The CDR3 is 15 amino acids. J gave up 2 bases and V 1 base, and 5 bases lay outside the gene matches. Sequencing used immunoSEQ multiplex PCR; TCRdb keeps in-frame clones, though not all of them. The repertoire holds roughly 150,000 clones, about nine tenths seen once, with approximately 1.8% in the top ten. This receptor was obtained from an adult in good health. The source material was peripheral blood, sampled on day 0 of AZD1222 vaccination. V is TRBV28 and J is TRBJ2-7, with TRBD1 identical over 7 bases. As DNA, the CDR3 is TGTGCCAGCAGTTTATCCCCGGACAGGCCCTACGAGCAGTACTTC. It specifies CASSLSPDRPYEQYF.